These 14 T cell receptor beta chains came from one sample sequenced in a study of blood T cell repertoires in COVID-19. Sequenced by immunoSEQ multiplex PCR; TCRdb stores in-frame clones only, minus some. The sample shows about 51,000 clones, just over 85% of them seen only once. Source material: peripheral blood. The receptors derive from an elderly man with active COVID-19.

The chain carries TRBV28 and TRBJ2-7; 8 bases map to TRBD1. V trimming: 2 bases; J trimming: 1 base; junction bases outside the gene matches: 4. The length of the CDR3 is 15 residues. Germline V gene lookup returns CDR1 MDHEN and CDR2 SYDVKM. CDR3 sequence reads: CASSLTGQGSYEQYF. The CDR3 DNA reads as TGTGCCAGCAGTTTAACTGGACAGGGTTCCTACGAGCAGTACTTC.

This clone has just one count. V usage is TRBV10-3 and J usage is TRBJ2-5; TRBD2 agrees at 10 bases. The trim removed 6 bases at V and 5 bases at J, leaving 6 bases unmatched. The CDR3 covers 14 residues. Germline lookup yields CDR1 ENHRY and CDR2 SYGVKD. The chain's CDR3 is CAISDLAGVETQYF. DNA of the CDR3: TGTGCCATCAGCGATCTAGCGGGAGTTGAGACCCAGTACTTC.

V is TRBV28 and J is TRBJ1-2; D is unclear. The CDR3 runs 15 residues. The germline V and J ends were trimmed by 4 bases and 4 bases, with 16 bases remaining between them. Germline assignment: CDR1 MDHEN and CDR2 SYDVKM. CDR3 coding DNA: TGTGCCAGCAGTTCTGGAGGTCCTAGGGTCTATGGCTACACCTTC. Amino acids: CASSSGGPRVYGYTF.

This rearrangement joins TRBV30 to TRBJ2-5; D perhaps matches TRBD1 (5 bases). CDR3 length equals 14 residues. Trimming shortened V by 0 bases and J by 4 bases, and 12 bases separated the two germline ends. Germline V gene lookup returns CDR1 GTSNPN and CDR2 SVGIG (reference sequence). The CDR3 sequence is CAWSVGVRGETQYF. The CDR3 nucleotides read TGTGCCTGGAGTGTAGGGGTTCGAGGAGAGACCCAGTACTTC.

The V and J genes are TRBV28 and TRBJ1-1, with D unclear. This CDR3 has 12 residues. Germline lookup yields CDR1 MDHEN and CDR2 SYDVKM. Trimming cost V 10 bases and J 0 bases, with 9 bases left between them. This CDR3 is CATEIMNTEAFF. CDR3 bases: TGTGCCACAGAAATCATGAACACTGAAGCTTTCTTT. Supplemented by reference TRBV28 and TRBJ1-1, the full variable domain reads DVKVTQSSRYLVKRTGEKVFLECVQDMDHENMFWYRQDPGLGLRLIYFSYDVKMKEKGDIPEGYSVSREKKERFSLILESASTNQTSMYLCATEIMNTEAFFGQGTRLTVV.

The chain combines TRBV10-1 with TRBJ2-7; D is uncertain. V was trimmed by 4 bases and J by 4 bases, leaving 11 bases between them. This CDR3 is built from 13 residues. CDR1 WNHNN and CDR2 SYGVQD come from the germline V gene (reference sequence). The CDR3 sequence is CASSAARGYEQYF. The DNA for the CDR3 is TGCGCCAGCAGTGCGGCCCGAGGTTACGAGCAGTACTTC.

J is TRBJ2-7 and V is TRBV18; 9 bases fit TRBD1. The CDR3 length is 16 residues. Germline trimming cut 0 bases from V and 9 bases from J; bases unmatched to any gene: 12. Germline V lookup: CDR1 KGHSH, CDR2 LQKENI. Here the CDR3 DNA reads TGTGCCAGCTCACCACCTTCTCGGGACAGGGACGGTAGGCAGTACTTC. This gives the protein CASSPPSRDRDGRQYF.

The genes are TRBV5-1 and TRBJ2-7; 13 bases are a match to TRBD2. The CDR3 covers 15 residues. Germline trimming cut 4 bases from V and 7 bases from J; bases unmatched to any gene: 8. Looked up from germline, CDR1 is SGHRS and CDR2 is YFSETQ. CDR3 nucleotides: TGCGCCAGCAGCGGAGGGACTAGCGGGACGGGGGAGCAGTACTTC. Amino acid sequence: CASSGGTSGTGEQYF.

The J gene is TRBJ2-7, the V gene TRBV5-8, with a possible D match to TRBD2 (6 bases). The CDR3 extends over 16 amino acids. V was cut by 4 bases and J by 2 bases, with 19 bases left in between. Looked up from germline, CDR1 is SGHTS and CDR2 is YDEGEE. This chain's CDR3 is CASSPLWEDYTYEQYF. In DNA, the CDR3 is TGTGCCAGCAGCCCCCTCTGGGAGGACTACACCTACGAGCAGTACTTC.

CDR3 in amino acids: CASSLRRSETQYF. The CDR3 DNA sequence: TGTGCCAGCAGCTTAAGGCGGTCCGAGACCCAGTACTTC. This chain joins TRBV7-3 and TRBJ2-5; no clear D gene. CDR3 length equals 13 residues. The V gene's germline CDR1 is SGHTA and CDR2 FQGTGA. Trimming removed 1 base at V and 5 bases at J, with 8 bases between.

The V and J genes are TRBV4-3 and TRBJ2-3, with TRBD1 as a possible D gene (5 bases). Germline CDR1 is LGHNA and CDR2 is YSLEER. The CDR3 has 15 amino acids. V lost 4 bases and J lost 0, with 11 bases in between. Here the CDR3 DNA reads TGCGCCAGCAGCCGCCAGGGCATAAGCACAGATACGCAGTATTTT. Amino acid sequence: CASSRQGISTDTQYF.

The genes are TRBV11-3 and TRBJ2-3, with unresolved D. The CDR3 has 16 amino acids. Trimming pared 4 bases from V and 1 base from J, leaving 15 bases between. Germline V gene lookup returns CDR1 SGHNT and CDR2 YENEEA. The CDR3, as DNA: TGTGCCAGCAGCTCTGGTATTAGCCTCGGCACAGATACGCAGTATTTT. It encodes CASSSGISLGTDTQYF.

This clone was seen once. The rearrangement uses TRBV9 and TRBJ2-5; a possible D gene is TRBD1 (6 bases). The ends were cut back, 0 bases at V and 4 bases at J, with 7 bases in the middle. Germline loops: CDR1 SGDLS, CDR2 YYNGEE. The CDR3 consists of 13 residues. The CDR3 is CASSVETGETQYF. DNA of the CDR3: TGTGCCAGCAGCGTAGAGACAGGAGAGACCCAGTACTTC.

The genes are TRBV6-1 and TRBJ1-2; TRBD1 agrees at 11 bases. Germline CDR1 is MNHNS and CDR2 is SASEGT. The CDR3 has 15 residues. V shed 1 base and J 8 bases; nucleotides not matched to a gene: 6. CDR3 region: CASSEGGQGARGYTF. The CDR3 bases are TGTGCCAGCAGTGAAGGTGGACAGGGGGCACGAGGCTACACCTTC.